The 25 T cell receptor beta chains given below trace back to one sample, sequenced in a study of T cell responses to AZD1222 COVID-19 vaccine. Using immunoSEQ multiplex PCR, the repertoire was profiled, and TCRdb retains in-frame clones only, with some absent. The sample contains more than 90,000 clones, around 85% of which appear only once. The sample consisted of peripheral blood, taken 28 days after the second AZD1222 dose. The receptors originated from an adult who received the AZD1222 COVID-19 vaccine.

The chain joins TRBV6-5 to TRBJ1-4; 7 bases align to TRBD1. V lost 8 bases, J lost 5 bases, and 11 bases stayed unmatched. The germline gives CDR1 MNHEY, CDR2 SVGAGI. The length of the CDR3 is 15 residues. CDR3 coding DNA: TGTGCCAGCTATGCCGGGACAGAAGGGAATGAAAAACTGTTTTTT. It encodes CASYAGTEGNEKLFF.

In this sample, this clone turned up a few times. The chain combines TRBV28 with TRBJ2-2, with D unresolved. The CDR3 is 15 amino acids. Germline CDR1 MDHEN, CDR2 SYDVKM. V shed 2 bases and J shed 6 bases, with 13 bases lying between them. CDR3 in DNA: TGTGCCAGCAGTTTAGATACCGCCCTGGCCGGGGAGCTGTTTTTT. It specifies CASSLDTALAGELFF.

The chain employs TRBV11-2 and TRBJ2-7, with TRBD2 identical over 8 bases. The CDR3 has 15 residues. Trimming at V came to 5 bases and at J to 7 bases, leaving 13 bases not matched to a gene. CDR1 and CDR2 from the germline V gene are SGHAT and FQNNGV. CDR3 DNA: TGTGCCAGCAGCCCACTCGCGGGGGGTCTGGGGGAGCAGTACTTC. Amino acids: CASSPLAGGLGEQYF. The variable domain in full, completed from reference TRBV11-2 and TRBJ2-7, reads EAGVAQSPRYKIIEKRQSVAFWCNPISGHATLYWYQQILGQGPKLLIQFQNNGVVDDSQLPKDRFSAERLKGVDSTLKIQPAKLEDSAVYLCASSPLAGGLGEQYFGPGTRLTVT.

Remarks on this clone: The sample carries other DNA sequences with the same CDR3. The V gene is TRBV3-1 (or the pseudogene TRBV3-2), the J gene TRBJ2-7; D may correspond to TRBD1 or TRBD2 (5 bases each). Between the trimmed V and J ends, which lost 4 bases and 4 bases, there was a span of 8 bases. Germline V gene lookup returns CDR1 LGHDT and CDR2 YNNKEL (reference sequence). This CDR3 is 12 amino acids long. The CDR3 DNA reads TGTGCCAGCAGCCCCGGGGCTTACGAGCAGTACTTC. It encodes CASSPGAYEQYF.

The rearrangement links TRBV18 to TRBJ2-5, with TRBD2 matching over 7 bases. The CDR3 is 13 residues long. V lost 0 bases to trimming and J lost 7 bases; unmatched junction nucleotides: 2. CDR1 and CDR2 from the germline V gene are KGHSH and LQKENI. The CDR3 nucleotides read TGTGCCAGCTCACCACCGGGCGGGGGGACCCAGTACTTC. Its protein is CASSPPGGGTQYF.

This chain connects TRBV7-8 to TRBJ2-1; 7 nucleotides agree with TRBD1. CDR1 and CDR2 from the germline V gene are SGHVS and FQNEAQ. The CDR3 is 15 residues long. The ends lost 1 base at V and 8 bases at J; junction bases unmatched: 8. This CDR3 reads CASSLDRGISDEQFF. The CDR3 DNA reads TGTGCCAGCAGCTTAGACAGGGGTATTTCCGATGAGCAGTTCTTC.

The DNA for the CDR3 is TGTGCCAGCAGCTTAACCCCGGGACAGGGTTACGAGCAGTACTTC. Its translation is CASSLTPGQGYEQYF. V and J are TRBV7-2 and TRBJ2-7; 9 bases match TRBD1. From germline, CDR1 is SGHTA and CDR2 FQGNSA. There are 15 residues in the CDR3. Trimming took 2 bases from V and 4 from J; bases not matched to a gene: 6.

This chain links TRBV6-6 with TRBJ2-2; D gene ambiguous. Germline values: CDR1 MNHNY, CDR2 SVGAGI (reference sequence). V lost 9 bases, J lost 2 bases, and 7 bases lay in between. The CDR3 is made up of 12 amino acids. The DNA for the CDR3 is TGTGCCAGTTTGTCCAACACCGGGGAGCTGTTTTTT. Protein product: CASLSNTGELFF.

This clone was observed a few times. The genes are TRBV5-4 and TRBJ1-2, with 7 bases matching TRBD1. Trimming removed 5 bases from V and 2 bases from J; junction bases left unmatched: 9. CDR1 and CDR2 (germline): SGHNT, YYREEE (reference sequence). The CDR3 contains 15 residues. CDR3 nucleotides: TGTGCCAGCAGGGGCGGACAGGCAGCAAACTATGGCTACACCTTC. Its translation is CASRGGQAANYGYTF.

The CDR3 is CASSIYSTSVQPQHF. CDR3 bases: TGTGCCAGCAGCATATACTCTACATCAGTGCAGCCCCAGCATTTT. J is TRBJ1-5 and V is TRBV5-8; no reliable D call. V lost 4 bases and J lost 7, with 18 bases in between. Germline V gives CDR1 SGHTS, CDR2 YDEGEE. The length of the CDR3 is 15 residues. The full variable domain, with the rest looked up from reference TRBV5-8 and TRBJ1-5, is EAGVTQSPTHLIKTRGQQATLRCSPISGHTSVYWYQQALGLGLQFLLWYDEGEERNRGNFPPRFSGRQFPNYSSELNVNALELEDSALYLCASSIYSTSVQPQHFGDGTRLSIL.

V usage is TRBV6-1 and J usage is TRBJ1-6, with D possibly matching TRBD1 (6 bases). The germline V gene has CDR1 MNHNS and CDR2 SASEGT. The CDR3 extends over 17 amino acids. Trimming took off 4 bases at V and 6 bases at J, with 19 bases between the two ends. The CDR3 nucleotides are TGTGCCAGCAGTGTCTACCGCAGGGGAAATGGTAATTCACCCCTCCACTTT. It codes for CASSVYRRGNGNSPLHF.

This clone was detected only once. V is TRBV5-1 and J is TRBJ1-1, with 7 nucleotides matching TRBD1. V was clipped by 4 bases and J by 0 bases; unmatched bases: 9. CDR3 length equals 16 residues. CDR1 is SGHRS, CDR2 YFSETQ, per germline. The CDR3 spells CASSPQLGQMNTEAFF. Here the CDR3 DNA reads TGCGCCAGCAGCCCACAATTGGGACAGATGAACACTGAAGCTTTCTTT. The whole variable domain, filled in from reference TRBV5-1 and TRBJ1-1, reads KAGVTQTPRYLIKTRGQQVTLSCSPISGHRSVSWYQQTPGQGLQFLFEYFSETQRNKGNFPGRFSGRQFSNSRSEMNVSTLELGDSALYLCASSPQLGQMNTEAFFGQGTRLTVV.

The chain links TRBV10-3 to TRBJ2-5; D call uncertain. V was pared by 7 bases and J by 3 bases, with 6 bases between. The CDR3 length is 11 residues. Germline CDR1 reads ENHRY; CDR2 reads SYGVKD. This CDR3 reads CAIKGEETQYF. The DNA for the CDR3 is TGTGCCATCAAGGGCGAAGAGACCCAGTACTTC.

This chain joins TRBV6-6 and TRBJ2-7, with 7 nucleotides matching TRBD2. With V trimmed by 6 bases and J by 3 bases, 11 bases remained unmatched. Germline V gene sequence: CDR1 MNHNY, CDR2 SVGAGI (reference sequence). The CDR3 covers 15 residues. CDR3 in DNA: TGTGCCAGCAGCGCTGGACTAGTTACCAGCTACGAGCAGTACTTC. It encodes CASSAGLVTSYEQYF.

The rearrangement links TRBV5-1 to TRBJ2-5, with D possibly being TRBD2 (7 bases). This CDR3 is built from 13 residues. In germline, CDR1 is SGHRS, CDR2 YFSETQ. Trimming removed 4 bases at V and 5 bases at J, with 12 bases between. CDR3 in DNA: TGCGCCAGCAGCCCGGGGGGCTGGGAGACCCAGTACTTC. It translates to CASSPGGWETQYF.

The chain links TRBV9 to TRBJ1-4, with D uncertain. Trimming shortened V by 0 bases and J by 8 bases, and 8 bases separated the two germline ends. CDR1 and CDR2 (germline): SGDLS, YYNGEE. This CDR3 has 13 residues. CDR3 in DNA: TGTGCCAGCAGCGTAGGGACCGGAGAAAAACTGTTTTTT. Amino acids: CASSVGTGEKLFF.

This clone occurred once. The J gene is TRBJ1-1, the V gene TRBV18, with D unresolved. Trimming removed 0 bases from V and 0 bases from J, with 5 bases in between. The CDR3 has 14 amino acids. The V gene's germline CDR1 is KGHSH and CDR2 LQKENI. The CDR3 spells CASSPPQVNTEAFF. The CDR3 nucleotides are TGTGCCAGCTCACCACCGCAGGTGAACACTGAAGCTTTCTTT.

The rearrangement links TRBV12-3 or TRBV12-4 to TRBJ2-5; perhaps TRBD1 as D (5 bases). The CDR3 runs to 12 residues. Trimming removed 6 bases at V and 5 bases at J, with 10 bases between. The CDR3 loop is CASRGAEETQYF. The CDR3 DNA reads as TGTGCCAGCAGAGGGGCGGAGGAGACCCAGTACTTC.

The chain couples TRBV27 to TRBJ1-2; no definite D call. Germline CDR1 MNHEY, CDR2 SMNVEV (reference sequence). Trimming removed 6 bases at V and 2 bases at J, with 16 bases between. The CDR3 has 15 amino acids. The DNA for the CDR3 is TGTGCCAGCAGCAATTCGGCAGGTGACAACTATGGCTACACCTTC. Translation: CASSNSAGDNYGYTF.

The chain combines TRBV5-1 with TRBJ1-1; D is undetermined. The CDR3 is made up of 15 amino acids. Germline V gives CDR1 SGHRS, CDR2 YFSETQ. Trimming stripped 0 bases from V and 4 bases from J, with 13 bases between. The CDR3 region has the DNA TGCGCCAGCAGCTTGGAGGTAGGGTCAAGCACTGAAGCTTTCTTT. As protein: CASSLEVGSSTEAFF.

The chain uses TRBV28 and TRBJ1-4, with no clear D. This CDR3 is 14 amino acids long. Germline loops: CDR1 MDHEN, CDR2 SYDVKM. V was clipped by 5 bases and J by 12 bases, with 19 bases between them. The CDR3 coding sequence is TGTGCCAGCAGTCCCCGAGGCAGGAGGGTGGAACTGTTTTTT. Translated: CASSPRGRRVELFF.

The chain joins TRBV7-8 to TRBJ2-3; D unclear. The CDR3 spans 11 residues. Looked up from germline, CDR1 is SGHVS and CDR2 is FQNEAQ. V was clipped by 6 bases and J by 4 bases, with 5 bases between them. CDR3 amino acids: CASRGSDTQYF. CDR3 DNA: TGTGCCAGCAGAGGATCAGATACGCAGTATTTT.

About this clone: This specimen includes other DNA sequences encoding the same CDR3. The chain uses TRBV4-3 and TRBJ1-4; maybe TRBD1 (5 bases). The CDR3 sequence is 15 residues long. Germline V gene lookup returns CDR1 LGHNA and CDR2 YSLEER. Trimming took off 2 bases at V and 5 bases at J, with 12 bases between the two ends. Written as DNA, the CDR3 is TGCGCCAGCAGCCAATCTTCCGGGACCAATGAAAAACTGTTTTTT. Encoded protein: CASSQSSGTNEKLFF.

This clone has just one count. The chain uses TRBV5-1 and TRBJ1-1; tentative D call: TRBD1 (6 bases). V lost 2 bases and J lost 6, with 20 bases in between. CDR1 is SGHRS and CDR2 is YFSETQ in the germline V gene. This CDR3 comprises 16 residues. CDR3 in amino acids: CASSLSPGTPSAEAFF. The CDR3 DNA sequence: TGCGCCAGCAGCTTATCGCCCGGGACACCATCGGCTGAAGCTTTCTTT.

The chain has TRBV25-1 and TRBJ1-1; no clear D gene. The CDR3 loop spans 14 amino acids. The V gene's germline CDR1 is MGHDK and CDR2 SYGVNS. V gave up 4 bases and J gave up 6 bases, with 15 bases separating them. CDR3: CASSVSQDGAEAFF. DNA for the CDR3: TGTGCCAGCAGTGTATCTCAGGACGGCGCTGAAGCTTTCTTT.